This T cell receptor beta chain appears in the sequencing data of a study of tumour-infiltrating T cells in Burkitt lymphoma. Turning to the study itself: Productive clonality predicted overall and progression-free survival.

TCRdb keeps only in-frame clones here, not all; method: immunoSEQ multiplex PCR. The sample lists about 7,800 clones, around 70% seen once, with approximately 42% in the top ten. Germline values: CDR1 SGHRS, CDR2 YFSETQ. The CDR3 is 14 residues long. Trimming shortened V by 0 bases and J by 8 bases, and 12 bases separated the two germline ends. The sample consisted of tumor tissue. The chain couples TRBV5-1 to TRBJ1-3, with D possibly TRBD1 on 5 matching bases. This clonotype originated in a human donor with diffuse large B-cell lymphoma. This chain's CDR3 is CASSLAGTGDTIYF. Written as DNA, the CDR3 is TGCGCCAGCAGCTTGGCTGGGACTGGGGACACCATATATTTT.